This TCR delta chain emerged from a study of gamma-delta T cells after stem cell transplantation (dated by TCRdb to between 2015 and 2016). Reading from cysteine to phenylalanine, the CDR3 counts 15 amino acids. Just the 45-base CDR3 DNA is kept, in frame starting at base 1. Taken from the germline V gene, the CDR1 and CDR2 loops are GEAIGNYY and EKD. V is cut by 3 bases and J by 2 bases, and the space between the germline ends is 15 bases. The protocol used for the library was RT-PCR. Sequencing used an Illumina MiSeq. TCRdb recomputed clones from the public reads with CATT; identical DNA rows were then combined. In this sample the table shows 2,000 to 3,000 delta-chain clones, around 5.6% of which occur a single time. The ten largest clones add up to approximately 25% of the sample. As concerns this clone: The target of this receptor is not known. A much larger clone differs by one base, so this may be a read error.

The source is a human donor. It is not recorded whose cells these are; they may come from a transplant donor. Source material: gamma-delta T cells. The V and J segments used are TRDV2 and TRDJ1; no D gene can be assigned with confidence. The bases are TGTGCCTGTGACGCCGTCCAGAGGATGACCGATAAACTCATCTTT. Its coded protein is CACDAVQRMTDKLIF.